This TCR beta chain was captured in a study of T cells in Graves' hyperthyroidism and ophthalmopathy. Amplified regions were TCR beta CDR3 sequences from RNA transcripts. The primer set for the first-round RT-PCR of the TCR CDR3 was HTBI. TCRdb re-derived calls from the multiplex PCR reads in MiXCR, one entry per CDR3 protein. The table shows fewer than 900,000 distinct CDR3 sequences, with around 17% occurring only once. Absence of ophthalmopathy progression within 18 months defined stable Graves' hyperthyroidism. For the diagnoses, clinical symptoms, serum thyroxine and TRAb, thyroid ultrasound and orbital computed tomography were used. PBMCs stemmed from approximately 9.1 ml fresh peripheral blood. The clonotype was recovered from a man aged 18 to 29 with Graves' hyperthyroidism. The specimen sequenced was blood.

CDR3 nucleotide sequence: TGTGCCTGGAGTGGGGCGGGTAGACTAGCTCAAACCTACGAGCAGTACTTC. It is translated as CAWSGAGRLAQTYEQYF. The gene calls are TRBV30 and TRBJ2-7; 7 bases align to TRBD2. This CDR3 spans 17 amino acids. J was trimmed by 2 bases and V by 1 base; bases with no gene match: 14. The V gene's germline CDR1 is GTSNPN and CDR2 SVGIG (reference sequence).